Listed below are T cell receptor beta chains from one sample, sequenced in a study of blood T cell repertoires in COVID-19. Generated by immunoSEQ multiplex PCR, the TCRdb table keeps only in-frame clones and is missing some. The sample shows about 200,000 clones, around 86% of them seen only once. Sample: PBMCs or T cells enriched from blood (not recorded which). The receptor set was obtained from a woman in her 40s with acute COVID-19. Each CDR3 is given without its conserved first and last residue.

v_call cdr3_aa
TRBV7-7 ASSLQAGSYNEQF
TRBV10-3 AIKGQVNTGELF
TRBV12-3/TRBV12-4 ASSFVKSYEQY
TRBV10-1 ASSDRQGRGSPLH
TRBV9 ASSATGYSGNTIY
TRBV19 ASKSGKYGYT
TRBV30 ALIRAGYGYT
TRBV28 ASSSPWTHRSSYNEQF
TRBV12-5 ASGRSSGGTDTQY
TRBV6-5 ASSWEVGYEQY
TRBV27 ASSAGQGRPFPNTGELF
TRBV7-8 ASSWTDSNYGYT
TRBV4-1 ASSQGVRGSGNTIY
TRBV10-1 ASSERREGQPQH
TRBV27 ASSLLQGELF
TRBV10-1 ASSGLAGIADTQY
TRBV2 ASSESVGSPFPDTQY
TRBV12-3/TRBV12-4 ASSQGEGPQH
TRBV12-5 ASALGQGNTGELF
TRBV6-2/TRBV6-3 ASSFAGGNEQF
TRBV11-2 ASSLPVLGQGKYEQF
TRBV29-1 SHKKGVSDNYGYT
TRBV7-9 ASSSSGLVGVEQY
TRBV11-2 ASSPGQGRNYGYT
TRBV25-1 ASSEAGRVTDTQY
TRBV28 ASQVSGANVLT
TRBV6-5 ASKGLHNSPLH
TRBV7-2 ASSFQTGGGVGYT
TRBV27 ASSSEPNYSEAF
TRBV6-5 ASRGSYEQY
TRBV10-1 ASSLPTSYKRYEQF
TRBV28 ASSFSRLNTEAF
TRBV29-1 SVEDQAGANQETQY
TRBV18 ASSPGGRGNSYEQY
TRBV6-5 ASSRAVTNYNEQF
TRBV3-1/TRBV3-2 ASSPGLAGRAYNEQF
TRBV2 ASSEGTIYEQY
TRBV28 ASSVPGQSNLGTEAF
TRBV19 ASRGGGRGSGNTIY
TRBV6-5 ASLRLARSYEQY
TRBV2 ASSEGAQGYGYT
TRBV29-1 SVAVGDTQY
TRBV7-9 ASSLAYQLQSYTEAF
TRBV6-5 ASSYPTGGEGELF